The entry that follows covers one TCR beta chain sequence. The antigen is not known. The CDR3 sequence is 18 residues long. V shed 5 bases and J 6 bases; nucleotides not matched to a gene: 18. CDR1 and CDR2 from the germline V gene are MNHEY and SMNVEV (reference sequence). This specimen belongs to a study of T cell responses to AZD1222 COVID-19 vaccine. General study findings and limits: Breadth and depth of Spike-specific TCRs rose after two AZD1222 doses. Seropositivity was recorded at baseline in only a handful of AZD1222 recipients.

Method: immunoSEQ multiplex PCR; TCRdb's copy keeps in-frame clones and lacks some. The sample has 150,000 to 200,000 clones, 94% seen once; the top ten hold roughly 10%. The chain has TRBV27 and TRBJ1-5; TRBD1 matches 8 bases. The specimen comprised peripheral blood, sampled on day 0 of AZD1222 vaccination. The clonotype originates from an adult in good health. For the CDR3, the DNA is TGTGCCAGCAGTAGCCTCGGACAGGGCTGGAGACTGGTTCAGCCCCAGCATTTT. Translating gives CASSSLGQGWRLVQPQHF.